This T cell receptor beta chain stems from a study of tumor-infiltrating lymphocytes in primary liver carcinoma. Blood RNA originated from unsorted whole blood, with germline DNA additionally extracted. Study-level results: Compared with tumor region pairs, tumor-adjacent and tumor-blood pairs overlapped less.

A primer in the constant region served to generate TCR beta cDNA from approximately 450 ng of total RNA. Investigators got TCR beta libraries out of three nested multiplex PCR rounds, done with slightly modified ARM-PCR. Amplification in the first two PCR rounds was performed using TRBV1-TRBV30 forward primers and a C-beta reverse primer for roughly 9 cycles each. MiXCR, run by TCRdb on the multiplex PCR reads, gives a single entry per CDR3 protein. Of about 310,000 distinct CDR3 sequences listed, 50% to 60% are singletons. Germline V gene lookup returns CDR1 MNHEY and CDR2 SVGEGT. The CDR3 has 14 residues. Concerning this clonotype: Its specificity is not known. This may stem from a read error, because a much larger clone lies one nucleotide away.

The chain employs TRBV6-2 or TRBV6-3 and TRBJ1-5; possible D gene TRBD1, 5 bases. The TCR originated in a woman in her twenties or thirties with primary liver carcinoma and hepatitis B virus infection. What was sequenced was peripheral blood. CDR3 nucleotides: TGTGCCAACAGTCCTCTCCGGGGCCACCAGCCCCAGCATTTT. Translated: CANSPLRGHQPQHF.